The next 21 T cell receptor beta chains were all read from a single sample in a study of CD8 T cells in ankylosing spondylitis. TCRdb redid the calling of the 5' RACE reads with MiXCR, one entry per CDR3 protein. The table has some 270,000 distinct CDR3 sequences, roughly a third seen once. Sequenced: blood, either unsorted or a sorted T cell fraction (not recorded which). These receptors were taken from a male donor with ankylosing spondylitis or in good health (not recorded which).

The chain joins TRBV5-1 to TRBJ2-5; 8 nucleotides agree with TRBD2. J lost 5 bases, V lost 4 bases, and 10 bases had no gene match. This CDR3 is built from 15 residues. Germline V gives CDR1 SGHRS, CDR2 YFSETQ. CDR3 amino acids: CASSPAGGEAETQYF. The CDR3, as DNA: TGCGCCAGCAGCCCCGCGGGGGGCGAGGCGGAGACCCAGTACTTC.

This chain joins TRBV12-3 or TRBV12-4 and TRBJ2-7; D is tentatively TRBD1 or TRBD2 (5 bases each). With 6 bases removed from V and 4 bases from J, the gap between germline ends came to 22 bases. The CDR3 has 16 amino acids. The CDR3 sequence is CASRAQGAKKLYEQYF. In DNA, the CDR3 is TGTGCCAGCAGGGCCCAGGGAGCCAAGAAGCTATACGAGCAGTACTTC.

The gene calls are TRBV20-1 and TRBJ2-1; 12 bases agree with TRBD2. CDR1 DFQATT and CDR2 SNEGSKA come from the germline V gene (reference sequence). The ends lost 6 bases at V and 5 bases at J; junction bases unmatched: 8. The CDR3 extends over 15 amino acids. The CDR3 is CSAKTSGGPNNEQFF. The DNA of the CDR3 is TGCAGTGCCAAGACTAGCGGGGGTCCTAACAATGAGCAGTTCTTC.

This chain links TRBV20-1 with TRBJ1-6; TRBD1 might be the D (5 bases). This CDR3 region has 12 residues. Trimming took off 3 bases at V and 11 bases at J, with 11 bases between the two ends. CDR1 and CDR2 (germline): DFQATT, SNEGSKA (reference sequence). CDR3 loop: CSASLREPPLHF. In nucleotides, the CDR3 is TGCAGTGCTAGTCTCAGGGAGCCACCCCTCCACTTT.

The V call is TRBV20-1, the J call TRBJ1-2; D unclear. Trimming took off 5 bases at V and 7 bases at J, with 17 bases between the two ends. In germline, CDR1 is DFQATT, CDR2 SNEGSKA (reference sequence). This CDR3 is 13 amino acids long. The DNA for the CDR3 is TGCAGTGCTTCGGTCAGTCTTTTGGGTGGCTACACCTTC. It codes for CSASVSLLGGYTF.

This clonotype was counted between two and nine times. The rearrangement joins TRBV9 to TRBJ2-5, with TRBD2 matching 10 bases. The germline CDR1 and CDR2 sequences are SGDLS and YYNGEE. The junction had 3 bases not matched to a gene; V was cut back by 2 bases and J by 2 bases. The CDR3 runs to 15 residues. CDR3 nucleotide sequence: TGTGCCAGCAGCGTGACTAGCGGGTTACAAGAGACCCAGTACTTC. Translating gives CASSVTSGLQETQYF.

The chain links TRBV5-1 to TRBJ2-3; 7 nucleotides match TRBD1. V lost 0 bases, J lost 0 bases, and 4 bases stayed unmatched. In germline, CDR1 is SGHRS, CDR2 YFSETQ. The CDR3 sequence is 16 residues long. The CDR3 DNA is TGCGCCAGCAGCTTGGCAGGGGGACCTAGCACAGATACGCAGTATTTT. This translates into CASSLAGGPSTDTQYF.

This chain connects TRBV20-1 to TRBJ2-2, with D perhaps being TRBD1 or TRBD2 (5 bases each). The CDR3 has 17 amino acids. CDR1 is DFQATT and CDR2 is SNEGSKA in the germline V gene (reference sequence). V was trimmed by 6 bases and J by 5 bases, leaving 25 bases between them. In DNA, the CDR3 is TGCAGTGCCCAAGGAAGTGGGGACCGGCTGTGGACCGGGGAGCTGTTTTTT. Translated, it gives CSAQGSGDRLWTGELFF.

The chain carries TRBV20-1 and TRBJ1-2, with 8 bases identical to TRBD1. The germline V gene encodes CDR1 DFQATT and CDR2 SNEGSKA (reference sequence). Unmatched junction bases numbered 7, after V lost 0 bases and J lost 7 bases. CDR3 length equals 14 residues. CDR3 residues: CSARDEWTGSGYTF. The CDR3 DNA follows: TGCAGTGCTAGAGACGAGTGGACAGGGAGTGGCTACACCTTC.

This clonotype was seen a handful of times. The chain couples TRBV20-1 to TRBJ2-3; perhaps TRBD2 as D (5 bases). The V gene lost 3 bases and the J gene lost 2 bases, with 21 bases spanning the gap. The length of the CDR3 is 17 residues. Looked up from germline, CDR1 is DFQATT and CDR2 is SNEGSKA (reference sequence). For the CDR3, the DNA is TGCAGTGCTAGTGGTCGGTTGGTAGCGCTTTCCACAGATACGCAGTATTTT. Encoded protein: CSASGRLVALSTDTQYF.

The chain recombines TRBV28 with TRBJ2-1; D is uncertain. In germline, CDR1 is MDHEN, CDR2 SYDVKM. The CDR3 loop spans 14 amino acids. Trimming cost V 2 bases and J 3 bases, with 8 bases left between them. This chain's CDR3 is CASSLISLYNEQFF. The CDR3 coding sequence is TGTGCCAGCAGTTTAATCTCACTCTACAATGAGCAGTTCTTC. Based on the CDR3 plus reference TRBV28 and TRBJ2-1, the full variable domain is DVKVTQSSRYLVKRTGEKVFLECVQDMDHENMFWYRQDPGLGLRLIYFSYDVKMKEKGDIPEGYSVSREKKERFSLILESASTNQTSMYLCASSLISLYNEQFFGPGTRLTVL.

This clonotype was observed a handful of times. This chain links TRBV5-1 with TRBJ2-5, with a weak D call TRBD2 (5 bases). The CDR3 length is 14 residues. CDR1 is SGHRS and CDR2 is YFSETQ in the germline V gene. The V end was cut by 0 bases, the J end by 1 base, with 7 bases between. The CDR3 DNA follows: TGCGCCAGCAGCTTGGACGGGATCCAAGAGACCCAGTACTTC. Amino acids: CASSLDGIQETQYF.

The chain has TRBV20-1 and TRBJ1-1; 11 bases line up with TRBD1. This CDR3 spans 11 amino acids. Germline V gene sequence: CDR1 DFQATT, CDR2 SNEGSKA (reference sequence). As DNA, the CDR3 is TGCAGAGGGACAGGGGGCACTGAAGCTTTCTTT. Its translation: CRGTGGTEAFF.

The V gene is TRBV12-3 or TRBV12-4, the J gene TRBJ2-2; possible D gene TRBD1, 5 bases. The CDR3 loop spans 14 amino acids. Trimming removed 7 bases from V and 6 bases from J, with 15 bases in between. Here the CDR3 DNA reads TGTGCCAGCAATTGGGGCCAGGGTTCCGGGGAGCTGTTTTTT. Translated: CASNWGQGSGELFF.

The CDR3: CASRPEGLNYGYTF. CDR3 DNA sequence: TGTGCCAGCAGACCCGAGGGCTTGAACTATGGCTACACCTTC. This chain links TRBV12-3 or TRBV12-4 with TRBJ1-2; D remains unclear. The length of the CDR3 is 14 residues. With 6 bases removed from V and 2 bases from J, the gap between germline ends came to 13 bases.

The gene calls are TRBV5-5 and TRBJ2-2; 7 nucleotides line up with TRBD1. The V gene's germline CDR1 is SGHKS and CDR2 YYEKEE (reference sequence). After removal of 7 bases from V and 6 bases from J, the junction contained 15 bases not matched to a gene. The CDR3 is made up of 16 amino acids. In DNA, the CDR3 is TGTGCCAGCTCCCTGGGACAGTTTCCGGAGGCCGGGGAGCTGTTTTTT. As protein: CASSLGQFPEAGELFF. Based on the CDR3 plus reference TRBV5-5 and TRBJ2-2, the full variable domain is DAGVTQSPTHLIKTRGQQVTLRCSPISGHKSVSWYQQVLGQGPQFIFQYYEKEERGRGNFPDRFSARQFPNYSSELNVNALLLGDSALYLCASSLGQFPEAGELFFGEGSRLTVL.

The chain combines TRBV6-2 or TRBV6-3 with TRBJ2-5; D gene unclear. V gave up 6 bases and J gave up 2 bases, with 10 bases separating them. This CDR3 has 13 residues. Germline V CDR1 and CDR2: MNHEY, SVGEGT. In DNA, the CDR3 is TGTGCCAGCAGGCCAGACCGTCAAGAGACCCAGTACTTC. Residues: CASRPDRQETQYF.

This clonotype was seen more than once but under ten times. The J gene is TRBJ2-7, the V gene TRBV20-1; 12 bases align to TRBD1. V lost 5 bases, J lost 5 bases, and 4 bases stayed unmatched. The CDR3 has 13 amino acids. CDR1 is DFQATT and CDR2 is SNEGSKA in the germline V gene (reference sequence). The CDR3 DNA follows: TGCAGTGCTGCCGGGACAGGGGGCCACGAGCAGTACTTC. It codes for CSAAGTGGHEQYF.

Regarding this clonotype: One end of the junction fails to match germline, which may point to a read error. V and J are TRBV7-7 and TRBJ1-1, with unresolved D. The germline V gene encodes CDR1 SSHAT and CDR2 FNYEAQ (reference sequence). The CDR3 is made up of 14 amino acids. The CDR3 DNA sequence: TGTGCCAGCAGCCCGGAAAATCTGAACAGTGAAGCTTTCTTT. Its translation is CASSPENLNSEAFF. The complete variable domain, with remaining parts taken from reference TRBV7-7 and TRBJ1-1, reads GAGVSQSPRYKVTKRGQDVTLRCDPISSHATLYWYQQALGQGPEFLTYFNYEAQPDKSGLPSDRFSAERPEGSISTLTIQRTEQRDSAMYRCASSPENLNSEAFFGQGTRLTVV.

The chain joins TRBV7-6 to TRBJ2-1; the match to TRBD2 covers 9 bases. Germline CDR1 and CDR2: SGHVS and FNYEAQ. Trimming removed 5 bases from V and 2 bases from J; junction bases left unmatched: 7. CDR3 length: 16 amino acids. CDR3 sequence (DNA): TGTGCCAGCAGCCATCAGCGGGGGGCGGCCTACAATGAGCAGTTCTTC. This codes for CASSHQRGAAYNEQFF.

V gene TRBV29-1 combines with J gene TRBJ2-7; D is perhaps TRBD2 (6 bases). The CDR3 is 14 residues long. The V end was cut by 2 bases, the J end by 0 bases, with 11 bases between. Germline assignment: CDR1 SQVTM and CDR2 ANQGSEA. The CDR3 sequence: CSVELRGLSYEQYF. CDR3 DNA sequence: TGCAGCGTTGAACTGCGGGGACTCTCCTACGAGCAGTACTTC.